This TCR beta chain originates from a study of T cells in Graves' hyperthyroidism and ophthalmopathy. Researchers barred patients who had uncontrolled infection, other autoimmune disease, pregnancy or lactation. The investigators amplified TCR beta CDR3 regions from RNA transcripts. In the first-round RT-PCR of the TCR CDR3, the HTBI primer set was used. Each CDR3 protein gets one entry after TCRdb re-called the multiplex PCR reads with MiXCR. The table includes about 480,000 distinct CDR3 sequences, around 24% detected once. Germline lookup yields CDR1 MNHEY and CDR2 SVGEGT. The V and J ends lost 2 bases and 3 bases respectively, with 10 bases between them. The CDR3 covers 14 residues. Whole-study findings and limits: Most clonotypes that expanded in the thyroid above 0.001 also showed up in blood.

This clonotype was detected a few times. Its target is unknown. This receptor was obtained from a woman in her 30s with Graves' ophthalmopathy. The rearrangement links TRBV6-2 or TRBV6-3 to TRBJ1-2; D gene unclear. Specimen: blood. The CDR3 sequence is CASSYEWTDYGYTF. The DNA of the CDR3 is TGTGCCAGCAGTTACGAGTGGACGGACTATGGCTACACCTTC.